This TCR beta chain is from a study of cytomegalovirus exposure and HLA in healthy donors. The table came from immunoSEQ multiplex PCR; TCRdb's copy has only in-frame clones and leaves some out. The data show over 150,000 clones, 90% to 97% seen once. V shed 0 bases and J 10 bases; nucleotides not matched to a gene: 7. This CDR3 is 14 amino acids long. Looked up from germline, CDR1 is SEHNR and CDR2 is FQNEAQ (reference sequence). The receptor was derived from a woman between 18 and 29 years old in good health and CMV-seronegative. The J gene is TRBJ1-2, the V gene TRBV7-9; TRBD1 matches at 8 bases. The sample was PBMCs. The CDR3 is CASSLASDRGDYTF. DNA for the CDR3: TGTGCCAGCAGCTTAGCTTCCGACAGGGGAGACTACACCTTC.